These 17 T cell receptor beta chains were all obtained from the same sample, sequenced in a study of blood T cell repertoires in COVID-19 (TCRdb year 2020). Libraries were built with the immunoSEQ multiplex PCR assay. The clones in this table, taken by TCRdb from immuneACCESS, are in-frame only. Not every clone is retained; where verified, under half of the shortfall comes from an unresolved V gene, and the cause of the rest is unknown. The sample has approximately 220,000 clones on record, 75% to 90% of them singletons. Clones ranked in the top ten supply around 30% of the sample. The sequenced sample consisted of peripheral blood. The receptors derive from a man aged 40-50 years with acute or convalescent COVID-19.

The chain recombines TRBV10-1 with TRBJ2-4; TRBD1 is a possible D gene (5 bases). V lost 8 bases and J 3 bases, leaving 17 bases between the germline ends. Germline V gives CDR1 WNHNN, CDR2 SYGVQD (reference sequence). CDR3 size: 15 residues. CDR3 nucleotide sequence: TGCGCCAGCCGAGGCAGGGAAGCCAGCAAAAACATTCAGTACTTC. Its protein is CASRGREASKNIQYF.

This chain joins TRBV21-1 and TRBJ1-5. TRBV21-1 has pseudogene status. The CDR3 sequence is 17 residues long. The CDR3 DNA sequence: TGTGCCAGCAGCCCCCATAGTAGTACACCGGCGGGTCAGCCCCAGCATTTT. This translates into CASSPHSSTPAGQPQHF.

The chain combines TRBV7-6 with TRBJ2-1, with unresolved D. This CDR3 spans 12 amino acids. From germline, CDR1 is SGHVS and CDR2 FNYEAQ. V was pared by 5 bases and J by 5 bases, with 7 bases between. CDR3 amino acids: CASSVLDNEQFF. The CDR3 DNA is TGTGCCAGCAGCGTTCTTGACAATGAGCAGTTCTTC.

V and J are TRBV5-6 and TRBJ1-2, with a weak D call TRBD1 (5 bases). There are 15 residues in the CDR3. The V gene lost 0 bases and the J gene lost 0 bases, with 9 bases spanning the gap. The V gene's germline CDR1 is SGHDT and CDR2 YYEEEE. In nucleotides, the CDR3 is TGTGCCAGCAGCTTGGTTGGGGCACCTAACTATGGCTACACCTTC. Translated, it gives CASSLVGAPNYGYTF.

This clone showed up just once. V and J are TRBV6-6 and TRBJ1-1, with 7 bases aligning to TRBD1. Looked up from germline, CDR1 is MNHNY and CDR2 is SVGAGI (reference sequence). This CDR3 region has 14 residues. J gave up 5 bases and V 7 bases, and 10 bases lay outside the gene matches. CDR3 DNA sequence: TGTGCCAGCACCAATGACAGGGCGGGGACTGAAGCTTTCTTT. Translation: CASTNDRAGTEAFF.

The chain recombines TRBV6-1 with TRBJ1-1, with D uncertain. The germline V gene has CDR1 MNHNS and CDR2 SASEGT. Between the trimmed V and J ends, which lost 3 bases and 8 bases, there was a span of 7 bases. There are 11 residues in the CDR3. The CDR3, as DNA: TGTGCCAGCAGTGATATCCTCGAAGCTTTCTTT. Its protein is CASSDILEAFF.

CDR3 nucleotide sequence: TGTGCCAGCAGCCCGACGAGGGGGATTACGTGGACCCAGTACTTC. Its protein is CASSPTRGITWTQYF. V is TRBV5-8 and J is TRBJ2-5, with D possibly matching TRBD1 (6 bases). CDR1 SGHTS and CDR2 YDEGEE come from the germline V gene. V was cut by 4 bases and J by 7 bases, with 20 bases left in between. The CDR3 has 15 amino acids.

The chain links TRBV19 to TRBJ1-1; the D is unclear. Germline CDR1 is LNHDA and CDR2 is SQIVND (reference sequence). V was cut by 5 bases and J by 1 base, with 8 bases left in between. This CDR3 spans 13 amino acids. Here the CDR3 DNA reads TGTGCCAGTAGTTCCACAAGGAACACTGAAGCTTTCTTT. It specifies CASSSTRNTEAFF.

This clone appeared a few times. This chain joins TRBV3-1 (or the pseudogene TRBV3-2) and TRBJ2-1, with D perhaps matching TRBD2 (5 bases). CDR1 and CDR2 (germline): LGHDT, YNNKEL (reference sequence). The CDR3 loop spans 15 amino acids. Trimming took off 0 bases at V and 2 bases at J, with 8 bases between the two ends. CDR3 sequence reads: CASSQEGATYNEQFF. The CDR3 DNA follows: TGTGCCAGCAGCCAAGAGGGAGCCACCTACAATGAGCAGTTCTTC.

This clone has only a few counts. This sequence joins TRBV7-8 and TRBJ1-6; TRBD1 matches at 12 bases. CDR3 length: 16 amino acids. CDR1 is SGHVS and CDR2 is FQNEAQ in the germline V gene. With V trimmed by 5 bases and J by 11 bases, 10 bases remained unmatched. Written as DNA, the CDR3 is TGTGCCAGCAGCACGGGGCGGGACAGGGGGCGGACACCCCTCCACTTT. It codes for CASSTGRDRGRTPLHF. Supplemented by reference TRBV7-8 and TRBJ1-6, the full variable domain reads GAGVSQSPRYKVAKRGQDVALRCDPISGHVSLFWYQQALGQGPEFLTYFQNEAQLDKSGLPSDRFFAERPEGSVSTLKIQRTQQEDSAVYLCASSTGRDRGRTPLHFGNGTRLTVT.

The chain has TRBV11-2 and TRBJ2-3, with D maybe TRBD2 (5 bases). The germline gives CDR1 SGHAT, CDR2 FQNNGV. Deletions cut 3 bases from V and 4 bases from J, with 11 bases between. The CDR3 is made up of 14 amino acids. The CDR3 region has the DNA TGTGCCAGCAGCTTCCGAGCGGTTTCAGATACGCAGTATTTT. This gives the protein CASSFRAVSDTQYF.

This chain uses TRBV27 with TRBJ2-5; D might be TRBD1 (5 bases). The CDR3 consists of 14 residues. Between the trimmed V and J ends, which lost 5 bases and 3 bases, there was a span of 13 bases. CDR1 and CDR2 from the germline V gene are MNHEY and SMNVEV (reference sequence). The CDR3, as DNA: TGTGCCAGCAGTAAGATAGGGGATGAAGAGACCCAGTACTTC. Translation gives CASSKIGDEETQYF.

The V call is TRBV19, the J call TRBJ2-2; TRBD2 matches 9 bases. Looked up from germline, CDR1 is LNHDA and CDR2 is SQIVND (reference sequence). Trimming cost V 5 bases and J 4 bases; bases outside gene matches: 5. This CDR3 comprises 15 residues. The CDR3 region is CASSYAGGVTGELFF. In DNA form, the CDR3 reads TGTGCCAGTAGTTACGCGGGAGGGGTCACCGGGGAGCTGTTTTTT.

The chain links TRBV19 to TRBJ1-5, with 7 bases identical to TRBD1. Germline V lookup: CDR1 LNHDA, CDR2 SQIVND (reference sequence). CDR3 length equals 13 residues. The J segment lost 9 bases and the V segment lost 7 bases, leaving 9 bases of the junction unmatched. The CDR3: CASTNTQGWPQHF. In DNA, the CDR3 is TGTGCCAGTACCAACACACAGGGGTGGCCCCAGCATTTT.

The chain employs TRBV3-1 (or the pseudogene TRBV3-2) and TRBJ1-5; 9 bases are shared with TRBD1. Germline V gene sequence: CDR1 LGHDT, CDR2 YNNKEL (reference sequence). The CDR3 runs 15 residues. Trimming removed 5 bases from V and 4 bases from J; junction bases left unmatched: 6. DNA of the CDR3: TGTGCCAGCAGCAGCTCCGGGACAGGGAATCAGCCCCAGCATTTT. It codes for CASSSSGTGNQPQHF.

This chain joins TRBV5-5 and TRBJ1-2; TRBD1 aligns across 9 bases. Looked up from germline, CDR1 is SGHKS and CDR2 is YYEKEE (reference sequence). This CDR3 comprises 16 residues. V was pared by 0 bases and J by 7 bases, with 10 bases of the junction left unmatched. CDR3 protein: CASSLAPTGGRIGYTF. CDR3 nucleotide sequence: TGTGCCAGCAGCTTGGCCCCTACAGGGGGCAGAATTGGCTACACCTTC.

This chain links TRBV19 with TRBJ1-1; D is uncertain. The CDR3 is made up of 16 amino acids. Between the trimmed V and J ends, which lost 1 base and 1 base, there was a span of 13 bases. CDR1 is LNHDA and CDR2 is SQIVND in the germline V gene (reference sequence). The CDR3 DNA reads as TGTGCCAGTAGTATAGCGATTTCGGGGAGGAACACTGAAGCTTTCTTT. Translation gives CASSIAISGRNTEAFF.